Shown below are 30 T cell receptor beta chains from a single sample sequenced in a study of identical twins. TCRdb independently ran MiXCR on the 5' RACE reads; one entry per CDR3 protein. Altogether around 480,000 distinct CDR3 sequences are present, 13% to 15% being singletons, with the ten largest covering approximately 1%. These same data were also listed under a study on yellow fever vaccine responses in identical twins.

Input material: CD4+ T cells sorted from blood. The receptors here all came from a woman in her late teens or twenties in good health.

This chain joins TRBV11-2 and TRBJ2-7, with D uncertain. Per germline, CDR1 SGHAT and CDR2 FQNNGV. V lost 2 bases and J lost 7, with 18 bases in between. The CDR3 is 15 residues long. CDR3 bases: TGTGCCAGCAGCTTAAACAGCAATAGTATTCGTGAGCAGTACTTC. Its protein is CASSLNSNSIREQYF.

This clonotype appeared a few times. The chain has TRBV19 and TRBJ2-1; TRBD2 might be the D (5 bases). There are 12 residues in the CDR3. Deletions cut 4 bases from V and 10 bases from J, with 11 bases between. Germline CDR1 reads LNHDA; CDR2 reads SQIVND (reference sequence). The CDR3 spells CASSRGSGEQFF. The CDR3 nucleotides read TGTGCCAGTAGTAGAGGGTCGGGCGAGCAGTTCTTC.

The J gene is TRBJ2-5, the V gene TRBV5-1, with 11 bases lining up with TRBD2. Germline V gives CDR1 SGHRS, CDR2 YFSETQ. The CDR3 totals 16 residues. The trim removed 4 bases at V and 2 bases at J, leaving 7 bases unmatched. Written as DNA, the CDR3 is TGCGCCAGCAGCACCTGGACTAGCGGGCAGCAAGAGACCCAGTACTTC. Translation gives CASSTWTSGQQETQYF.

This chain connects TRBV7-9 to TRBJ2-3; 8 bases are a match to TRBD2. Germline CDR1 reads SEHNR; CDR2 reads FQNEAQ (reference sequence). The CDR3 has 16 residues. Trimming at V came to 6 bases and at J to 1 base, leaving 9 bases not matched to a gene. The CDR3 DNA is TGTGCCAGCAGGACACTAGCGGACTACGGCACAGATACGCAGTATTTT. Translating gives CASRTLADYGTDTQYF.

This sequence joins TRBV3-1 and TRBJ2-7; TRBD1 matches 7 bases. The V gene end was trimmed by 1 base and the J gene end by 3 bases; junction bases not matched to a gene: 3. Per the germline V gene, CDR1 is LGHDT and CDR2 is YNNKEL (reference sequence). The CDR3 consists of 14 residues. As DNA, the CDR3 is TGTGCCAGCAGCCAAGGGGGACAGAACTACGAGCAGTACTTC. Translation gives CASSQGGQNYEQYF.

The rearrangement joins TRBV28 to TRBJ2-7; D ambiguous. The germline V and J ends were trimmed by 7 bases and 6 bases, with 13 bases remaining between them. Germline assignment: CDR1 MDHEN and CDR2 SYDVKM. This CDR3 spans 12 amino acids. CDR3: CASTRDLVEQYF. The CDR3 nucleotides are TGTGCCAGCACTCGCGACTTGGTCGAGCAGTACTTC.

This clonotype was seen at least ten times. The genes are TRBV12-3 or TRBV12-4 and TRBJ2-5; the D is unclear. Trimming shortened V by 1 base and J by 3 bases, and 6 bases separated the two germline ends. This CDR3 comprises 13 residues. This CDR3 is CASSLDLEETQYF. The CDR3 nucleotides are TGTGCCAGCAGTTTAGACCTAGAAGAGACCCAGTACTTC.

The chain has TRBV28 and TRBJ2-7, with D unclear. This CDR3 comprises 13 residues. Germline V gene lookup returns CDR1 MDHEN and CDR2 SYDVKM. Trimming shortened V by 6 bases and J by 2 bases, and 11 bases separated the two germline ends. This CDR3 reads CASRATSTYEQYF. The DNA of the CDR3 is TGTGCCAGCAGAGCGACCTCCACCTACGAGCAGTACTTC. The variable domain in full, with the rest retrieved from reference TRBV28 and TRBJ2-7, is DVKVTQSSRYLVKRTGEKVFLECVQDMDHENMFWYRQDPGLGLRLIYFSYDVKMKEKGDIPEGYSVSREKKERFSLILESASTNQTSMYLCASRATSTYEQYFGPGTRLTVT.

In this sample, this clonotype turned up many times. The gene calls are TRBV28 and TRBJ1-2; no firm D call. In germline, CDR1 is MDHEN, CDR2 SYDVKM. Between the trimmed V and J ends, which lost 6 bases and 6 bases, there was a span of 17 bases. The CDR3 totals 14 residues. The CDR3 loop is CASRKPTQPHGYTF. The CDR3 DNA is TGTGCCAGCAGGAAACCGACCCAGCCCCATGGCTACACCTTC.

The V gene is TRBV12-3 or TRBV12-4, the J gene TRBJ1-4; the D is unclear. The V end lost 6 bases, the J end lost 8 bases, and 16 bases lay between the germline ends. The CDR3 spans 14 residues. For the CDR3, the DNA is TGTGCCAGCAGCCTAAACCGGGTCGCCGAAAAACTGTTTTTT. This gives the protein CASSLNRVAEKLFF.

This clonotype was observed many times. The chain links TRBV6-1 to TRBJ1-1; weak D call: TRBD1 (5 bases). Looked up from germline, CDR1 is MNHNS and CDR2 is SASEGT. Trimming left V 1 base short and J 4 bases short, with 13 bases between. The CDR3 contains 15 residues. The CDR3 reads CASSEGRTLGTEAFF. The DNA for the CDR3 is TGTGCCAGCAGTGAAGGCAGGACATTAGGCACTGAAGCTTTCTTT.

This clonotype was counted ten times or more. This chain links TRBV20-1 with TRBJ2-7, with TRBD2 matching over 10 bases. CDR1 is DFQATT and CDR2 is SNEGSKA in the germline V gene (reference sequence). This CDR3 is built from 14 residues. Trimming at V came to 4 bases and at J to 3 bases, leaving 6 bases not matched to a gene. The CDR3: CSAKRLAGLYEQYF. For the CDR3, the DNA is TGCAGTGCTAAAAGACTAGCGGGTCTCTACGAGCAGTACTTC.

DNA of the CDR3: TGTGCCAGCAGCTTAGCCGTGGACAGGGTCTACGAGCAGTACTTC. This sequence encodes CASSLAVDRVYEQYF. The V gene is TRBV7-2, the J gene TRBJ2-7; TRBD1 agrees at 8 bases. This CDR3 has 15 amino acids. V dropped 0 bases and J dropped 3; count of bases not matched to a gene: 4. Germline loops: CDR1 SGHTA, CDR2 FQGNSA.

Only a few counts were recorded for this clonotype. The V call is TRBV5-1, the J call TRBJ2-3, with TRBD2 matching over 11 bases. Germline loops: CDR1 SGHRS, CDR2 YFSETQ. CDR3 length: 16 residues. The V segment lost 6 bases and the J segment 9 bases; nucleotides outside the gene matches: 15. As DNA, the CDR3 is TGCGCCAGCACCCCTACTGGGGTAGCGGGGGGGCTGACGCAGTATTTT. Amino acids: CASTPTGVAGGLTQYF.

The chain uses TRBV12-3 or TRBV12-4 and TRBJ1-3, with D hard to call. The length of the CDR3 is 15 residues. V lost 2 bases and J 1 base, leaving 9 bases between the germline ends. CDR3: CASSLSRPSGNTIYF. The CDR3 DNA sequence: TGTGCCAGCAGTTTAAGTCGGCCGTCTGGAAACACCATATATTTT.

J is TRBJ2-7 and V is TRBV24-1; perhaps TRBD2 as D (5 bases). Germline CDR1 is KGHDR and CDR2 is SFDVKD. V shed 1 base and J shed 3 bases, with 6 bases lying between them. The CDR3 covers 13 residues. DNA for the CDR3: TGTGCCACCAGTGATTTCGGAGGCTACGAGCAGTACTTC. Translating it yields CATSDFGGYEQYF.

This clonotype was counted only a few times. V usage is TRBV7-8 and J usage is TRBJ2-1; D not resolved. Germline CDR1 and CDR2: SGHVS and FQNEAQ. Trimming took off 5 bases at V and 8 bases at J, with 10 bases between the two ends. The CDR3 runs to 12 residues. The DNA for the CDR3 is TGTGCCAGCAGCGCAAGGCGGCATGAGCAGTTCTTC. Translation gives CASSARRHEQFF.

The chain has TRBV7-6 and TRBJ2-1; tentatively, D is TRBD1 or TRBD2 (5 bases each). Trimming removed 3 bases at V and 6 bases at J, with 18 bases between. The CDR3 is 16 amino acids. The germline V gene encodes CDR1 SGHVS and CDR2 FNYEAQ. The CDR3: CASSFTRLAGGNEQFF. The CDR3 DNA follows: TGTGCCAGCAGCTTCACTCGGTTGGCTGGGGGCAATGAGCAGTTCTTC. Looking up the rest from reference TRBV7-6 and TRBJ2-1 gives the full variable domain: GAGVSQSPRYKVTKRGQDVALRCDPISGHVSLYWYRQALGQGPEFLTYFNYEAQQDKSGLPNDRFSAERPEGSISTLTIQRTEQRDSAMYRCASSFTRLAGGNEQFFGPGTRLTVL.

V usage is TRBV3-1 and J usage is TRBJ2-3; 9 bases are shared with TRBD2. The ends lost 4 bases at V and 2 bases at J; junction bases unmatched: 10. Germline V CDR1 and CDR2: LGHDT, YNNKEL (reference sequence). The CDR3 consists of 17 residues. CDR3 in amino acids: CASSPFYSGGSTDTQYF. For the CDR3, the DNA is TGTGCCAGCAGCCCCTTTTACAGCGGGGGGTCCACAGATACGCAGTATTTT.

This chain links TRBV24-1 with TRBJ2-2; D not certain. Per germline, CDR1 KGHDR and CDR2 SFDVKD. The CDR3 spans 15 residues. Trimming cost V 0 bases and J 6 bases, with 10 bases left between them. CDR3 sequence reads: CATSDLGKGAGELFF. The CDR3 DNA reads TGTGCCACCAGTGATTTGGGGAAGGGCGCCGGGGAGCTGTTTTTT.

The gene calls are TRBV2 and TRBJ2-2, with unresolved D. The V end was cut by 4 bases, the J end by 4 bases, with 13 bases between. CDR3 size: 15 residues. Germline loops: CDR1 SNHLY, CDR2 FYNNEI. In DNA, the CDR3 is TGTGCCAGCAGTGTTAGGGCAGCAGCCACCGGGGAGCTGTTTTTT. It is translated as CASSVRAAATGELFF.

CDR3 amino acids: CASSLIDRRYTGELFF. CDR3 DNA sequence: TGTGCCAGCAGCTTAATAGACAGGAGATACACCGGGGAGCTGTTTTTT. The chain links TRBV7-2 to TRBJ2-2, with D perhaps TRBD1 (6 bases). Trimming left V 2 bases short and J 3 bases short, with 13 bases between. Germline V gene lookup returns CDR1 SGHTA and CDR2 FQGNSA. This CDR3 region has 16 residues.

This chain joins TRBV5-1 and TRBJ1-2; possible D gene TRBD1, 5 bases. The germline gives CDR1 SGHRS, CDR2 YFSETQ. This CDR3 spans 13 amino acids. V was trimmed by 0 bases and J by 7 bases, leaving 10 bases between them. CDR3 residues: CASSLVAGFGYTF. In DNA form, the CDR3 reads TGCGCCAGCAGCTTGGTGGCAGGGTTTGGCTACACCTTC.

This clonotype was counted at least ten times. This chain links TRBV28 with TRBJ2-1; TRBD2 matches 9 bases. The CDR3 length is 15 residues. The V gene's germline CDR1 is MDHEN and CDR2 SYDVKM. The J segment lost 7 bases and the V segment lost 10 bases, leaving 14 bases of the junction unmatched. The CDR3 DNA sequence: TGTGCCACCAAGAGGGGGTCTAGCGGGACTAATGAGCAGTTCTTC. It translates to CATKRGSSGTNEQFF.

The table lists this clonotype with a few counts. The chain couples TRBV2 to TRBJ2-7; 8 bases agree with TRBD2. The germline V gene has CDR1 SNHLY and CDR2 FYNNEI. V lost 6 bases and J lost 0; bases outside the gene matches: 7. The CDR3 has 15 amino acids. The CDR3 region has the DNA TGTGCCAGCAGGTTGGTAGCGGGGAACTCCTACGAGCAGTACTTC. Protein product: CASRLVAGNSYEQYF.

This clonotype occurred once. The chain combines TRBV28 with TRBJ2-5, with 11 bases identical to TRBD1. Per the germline V gene, CDR1 is MDHEN and CDR2 is SYDVKM. The J segment lost 5 bases and the V segment lost 6 bases, leaving 8 bases of the junction unmatched. The CDR3 consists of 15 residues. CDR3 coding DNA: TGTGCCAGCAGAGGACAGGGGGCCCTTTTGGAGACCCAGTACTTC. It codes for CASRGQGALLETQYF.

This clonotype was counted between two and nine times. This chain links TRBV10-2 with TRBJ1-6; D gene uncertain. Germline values: CDR1 WSHSY, CDR2 SAAADI. This CDR3 contains 14 residues. V lost 6 bases, J lost 8 bases, and 14 bases lay in between. In nucleotides, the CDR3 is TGCGCCAGCAGGCCCGGAGCGTGGGATTCACCCCTCCACTTT. It yields the protein CASRPGAWDSPLHF.

This clonotype was seen a few times. This chain links TRBV5-1 with TRBJ1-6; 9 bases are a match to TRBD1. The CDR3 covers 15 residues. Unmatched junction bases numbered 7, after V lost 4 bases and J lost 8 bases. From germline, CDR1 is SGHRS and CDR2 YFSETQ. The CDR3 loop is CASSRWDREYSPLHF. Written as DNA, the CDR3 is TGCGCCAGCAGCAGATGGGACAGGGAATATTCACCCCTCCACTTT.

CDR3 in amino acids: CASSGTSDTDTQYF. CDR3 DNA sequence: TGTGCCAGCAGCGGGACTAGCGATACAGATACGCAGTATTTT. The rearrangement uses TRBV12-3 or TRBV12-4 and TRBJ2-3, with TRBD2 matching 10 bases. With V trimmed by 6 bases and J by 3 bases, 3 bases remained unmatched. The CDR3 has 14 residues.

The rearrangement uses TRBV3-1 and TRBJ2-1, with 8 bases matching TRBD2. Germline V gene sequence: CDR1 LGHDT, CDR2 YNNKEL (reference sequence). The CDR3 loop spans 16 amino acids. Losses at the gene ends were 4 bases for V and 5 bases for J; bases not matched to a gene: 10. The CDR3 is CASSRLERGSNNEQFF. CDR3 in DNA: TGTGCCAGCAGCCGCCTCGAGCGGGGGAGTAACAATGAGCAGTTCTTC.